Given below is one T cell receptor beta chain in context. This clone came up a few times. It lacks a known antigen. It has no much larger one-base neighbor in the sample; base qualities were not kept. To prepare the library, the immunoSEQ multiplex PCR assay was applied. T-cell receptor beta chain repertoire sequencing was carried out together with a 770-gene immune expression panel. TCRdb carries this immuneACCESS record with in-frame sequences only. Its versions omit some clonotypes, under half of them owing to an unresolved V gene in the studies checked, with the rest unexplained. This sample comprises 2,500 or so clones, around 83% of them detected only once. The ten largest clones capture 9.9% of the sample. The sample belongs to a study of brain metastases from non-small cell lung cancer (dated by TCRdb to between 2018 and 2021). Notes on the research overall: In non-small-cell lung cancer patients, the researchers characterized the immune microenvironment of brain metastases and primary tumors that had been resected as matched pairs. Here is what the overall study found, with its caveats: Paired brain metastases and primary tumors largely shared TCR repertoires, although T-cell densities in the metastases were sparse. T-cell clones were apparently expanded in more than 50% of brain metastases relative to the matched primary tumors. T-cell infiltration was lower in brain metastases than in primary tumors (P < 0.001).

The germline V gene encodes CDR1 PRHDT and CDR2 FYEKMQ (reference sequence). The CDR3 sequence holds 15 residues, the cysteine and phenylalanine included. Only the CDR3 part of the read is kept: 45 bases, read in frame from the first base. V gives up 2 bases and J gives up 0 bases, and the segment between their germline ends measures 8 bases. The cohort comprised around 40 patients with surgically resected non-small-cell lung cancer who had both primary tumor and brain metastasis specimens. The tumor specimens used were formalin-fixed, paraffin-embedded tissues taken from archives. This sequence originates from a donor aged 40 or over with non-small cell lung cancer. Sequenced: primary lung tumor tissue. The sample's cell subset or site label, decoded: primary lung tumor paired with brain metastasis. The rearrangement joined TRBV13 to TRBJ1-5, with the D gene too uncertain to name. The nucleotide sequence is given as TGTGCCAGCAGCTTAAGAGCCGATAGCAATCAGCCCCAGCATTTT. Its translation is CASSLRADSNQPQHF.